There are many counts of the clone carrying this T cell receptor (beta chain). Antigen unknown. In unsorted samples, genomic DNA was obtained using 75 million to 90 million PBMCs. This sample was taken from a study of shared clonotypes between healthy human individuals. Study-level information: Donor ages ranged 18 to 49 years: a couple of women, a few men. Whole-study findings and limits: Tissues were not sampled, only blood, and their repertoires likely differ.

With 1 base removed from V and 5 bases from J, the gap between germline ends came to 14 bases. CDR1 and CDR2 from the germline V gene are SGHAT and FQDESV (reference sequence). The CDR3 length is 15 residues. The method was immunoSEQ multiplex PCR; TCRdb's version includes in-frame clones alone and lacks a portion of them. The sample yields 75,000 to 100,000 clones, 40% to 55% seen once. The receptor was derived from a woman aged 40 to 50 in good health. Some clones in this sample may be carry-over from other donors' samples. The chain links TRBV11-1 to TRBJ2-5; TRBD1 or TRBD2 may be the D gene (6 bases each). Sequencing used PBMCs. CDR3 sequence reads: CASSLGRGRQETQYF. CDR3 sequence (DNA): TGTGCCAGCAGCTTAGGCCGGGGGCGGCAGGAGACCCAGTACTTC.